This T cell receptor (beta chain) was sequenced in a study of identical twins. The authors used template switching to add a universal primer site and gave cDNA unique molecular identifiers. A single record per CDR3 protein comes from TCRdb applying MiXCR to the 5' RACE reads. The table shows approximately 530,000 distinct CDR3 sequences, with around 22% occurring only once. The CDR3 is 14 residues long. The junction had 4 bases not matched to a gene; V was cut back by 1 base and J by 10 bases. Germline V gene lookup returns CDR1 SGHNT and CDR2 YENEEA. Another study also made use of these data, one on yellow fever vaccine responses in identical twins.

The clonotype comes from a woman younger than 30 in good health. Sample: CD4+ T cells sorted from blood. The chain employs TRBV11-3 and TRBJ1-6, with 7 positions matching TRBD1. The CDR3 reads CASSLVGQASPLHF. The DNA of the CDR3 is TGTGCCAGCAGCTTAGTCGGACAGGCATCACCCCTCCACTTT.